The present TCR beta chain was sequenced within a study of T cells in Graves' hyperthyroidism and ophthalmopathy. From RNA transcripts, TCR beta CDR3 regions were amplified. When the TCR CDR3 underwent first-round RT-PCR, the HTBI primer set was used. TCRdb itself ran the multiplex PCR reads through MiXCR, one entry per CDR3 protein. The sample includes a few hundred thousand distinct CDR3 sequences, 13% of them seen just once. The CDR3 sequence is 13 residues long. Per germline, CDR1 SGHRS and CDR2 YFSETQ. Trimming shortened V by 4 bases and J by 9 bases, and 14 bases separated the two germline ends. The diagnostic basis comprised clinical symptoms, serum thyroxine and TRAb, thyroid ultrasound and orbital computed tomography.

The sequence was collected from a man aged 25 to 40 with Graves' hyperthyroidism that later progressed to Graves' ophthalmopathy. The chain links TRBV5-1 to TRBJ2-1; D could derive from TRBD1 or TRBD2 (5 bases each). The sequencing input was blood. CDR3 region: CASSIQGDGEQFF. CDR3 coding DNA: TGCGCCAGCAGCATCCAGGGAGATGGTGAGCAGTTCTTC.